A single TCR beta chain is shown here with its context. Its antigen remains unidentified. This sample was taken from a study of STAT5B mutations in CD4+ large granular lymphocyte leukemia. Only in-frame clones appear in the TCRdb table, and some are missing; sequencing was by immunoSEQ multiplex PCR. The sample records under 55,000 clones, about 86% being singletons. V trimming: 2 bases; J trimming: 1 base; junction bases outside the gene matches: 2. This CDR3 is built from 15 residues. Per the germline V gene, CDR1 is MNHEY and CDR2 is SMNVEV (reference sequence). Points from the study as a whole: About 24% of private leukemic clonotypes occurred rarely in other patients' non-leukemic repertoires. Higher CD4+ than CD8+ T-LGLL clonality might reflect small sample size.

This TCR was sampled from a human donor in good health. The sample taken for sequencing was CD4+ T cells from blood buffy coats. V is TRBV27 and J is TRBJ1-5; 7 bases agree with TRBD1. The CDR3 region is CASSLNRGSNQPQHF. DNA of the CDR3: TGTGCCAGCAGTTTAAACAGGGGCAGCAATCAGCCCCAGCATTTT.